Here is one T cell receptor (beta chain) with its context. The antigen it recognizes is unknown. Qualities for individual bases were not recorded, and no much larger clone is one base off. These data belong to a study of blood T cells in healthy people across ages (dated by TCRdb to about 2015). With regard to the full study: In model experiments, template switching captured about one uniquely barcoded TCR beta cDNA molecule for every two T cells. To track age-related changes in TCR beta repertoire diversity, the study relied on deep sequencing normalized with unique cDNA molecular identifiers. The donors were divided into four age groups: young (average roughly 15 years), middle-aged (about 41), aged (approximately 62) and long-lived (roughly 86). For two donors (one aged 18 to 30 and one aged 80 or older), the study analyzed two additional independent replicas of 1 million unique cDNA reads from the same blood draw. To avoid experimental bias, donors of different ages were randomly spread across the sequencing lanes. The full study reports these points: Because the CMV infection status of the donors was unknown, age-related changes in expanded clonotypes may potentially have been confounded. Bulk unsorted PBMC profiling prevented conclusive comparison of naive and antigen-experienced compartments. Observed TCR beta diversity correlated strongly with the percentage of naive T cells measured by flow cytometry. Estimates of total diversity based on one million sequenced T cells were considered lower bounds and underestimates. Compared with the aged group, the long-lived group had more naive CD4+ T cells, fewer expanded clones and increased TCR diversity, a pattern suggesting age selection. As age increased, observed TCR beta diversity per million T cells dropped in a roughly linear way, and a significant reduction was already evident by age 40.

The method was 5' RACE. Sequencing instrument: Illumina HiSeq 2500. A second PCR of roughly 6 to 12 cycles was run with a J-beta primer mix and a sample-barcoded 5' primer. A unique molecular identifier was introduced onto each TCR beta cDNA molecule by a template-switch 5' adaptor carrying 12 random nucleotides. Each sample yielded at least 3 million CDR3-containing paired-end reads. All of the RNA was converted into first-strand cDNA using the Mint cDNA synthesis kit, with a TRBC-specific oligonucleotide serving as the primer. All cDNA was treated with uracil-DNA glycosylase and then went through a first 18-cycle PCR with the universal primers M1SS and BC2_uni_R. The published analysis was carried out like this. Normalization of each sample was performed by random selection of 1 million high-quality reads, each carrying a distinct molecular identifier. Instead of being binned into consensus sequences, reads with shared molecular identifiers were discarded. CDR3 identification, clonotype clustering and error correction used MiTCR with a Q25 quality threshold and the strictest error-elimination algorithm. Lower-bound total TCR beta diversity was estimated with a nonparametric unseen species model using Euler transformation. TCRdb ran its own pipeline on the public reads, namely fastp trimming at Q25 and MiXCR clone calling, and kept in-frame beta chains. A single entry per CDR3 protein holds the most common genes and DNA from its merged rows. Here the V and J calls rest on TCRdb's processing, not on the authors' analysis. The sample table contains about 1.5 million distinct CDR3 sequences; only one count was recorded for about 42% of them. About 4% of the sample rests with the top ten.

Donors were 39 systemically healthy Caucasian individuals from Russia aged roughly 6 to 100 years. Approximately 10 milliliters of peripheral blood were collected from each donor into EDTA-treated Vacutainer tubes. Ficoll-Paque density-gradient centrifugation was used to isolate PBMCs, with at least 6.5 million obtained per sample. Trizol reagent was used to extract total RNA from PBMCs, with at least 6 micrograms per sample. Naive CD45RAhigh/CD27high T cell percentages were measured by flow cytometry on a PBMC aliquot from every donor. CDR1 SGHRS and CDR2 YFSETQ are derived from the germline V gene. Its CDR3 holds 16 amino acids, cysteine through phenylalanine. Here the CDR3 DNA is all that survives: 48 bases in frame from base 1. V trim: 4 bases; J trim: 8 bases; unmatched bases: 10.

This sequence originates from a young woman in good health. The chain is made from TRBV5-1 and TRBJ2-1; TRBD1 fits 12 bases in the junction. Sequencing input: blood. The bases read TGCGCCAGCAGCCGTATCGGGACAGGGGGCTGGGATGAGCAGTTCTTC. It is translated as CASSRIGTGGWDEQFF.